The text below deals with one T cell receptor (beta chain). Its antigen is still unknown. This sample is drawn from a study of cytomegalovirus exposure and HLA in healthy donors. Study findings and constraints: In a later analysis, TCR beta V- and J-gene trimming showed a link to a missense DCLRE1C variant. The investigators catalogued 160 or so TCR beta chains as cytomegalovirus-associated.

The study ran its PCR with 60 Vbeta and 13 Jbeta primers. TCRdb's table, derived via immunoSEQ multiplex PCR, lists solely in-frame clones and lacks some. The sample lists 150,000 or so clones, around 78% occurring once. CDR1 LNHDA and CDR2 SQIVND come from the germline V gene (reference sequence). V dropped 9 bases and J dropped 3 bases, with 14 bases sitting between them. CDR3 size: 13 residues. The sequence was obtained from a woman between 50 and 59 years old in good health and CMV-seropositive. The sample was PBMCs. V and J are TRBV19 and TRBJ1-1; D is uncertain. As DNA, the CDR3 is TGTGCCAGCAGAAGTCCGGAGTACACTGAAGCTTTCTTT. This translates into CASRSPEYTEAFF. Filled out from reference TRBV19 and TRBJ1-1, the complete variable domain reads DGGITQSPKYLFRKEGQNVTLSCEQNLNHDAMYWYRQDPGQGLRLIYYSQIVNDFQKGDIAEGYSVSREKKESFPLTVTSAQKNPTAFYLCASRSPEYTEAFFGQGTRLTVV.